This TCR beta chain was documented in a study of T cell responses to AZD1222 COVID-19 vaccine. Trimming removed 6 bases at V and 4 bases at J, with 16 bases between. This CDR3 comprises 14 residues. Germline V gene sequence: CDR1 SGHNT, CDR2 YYREEE (reference sequence). Profiled with immunoSEQ multiplex PCR; TCRdb holds only in-frame clones, not every one. The data show about 160,000 clones, 80% to 95% seen once. Study conclusions and caveats: It was only after the peak T cell response that any repertoires were sampled.

With regard to this clone: Its antigen remains unidentified.

The rearrangement joins TRBV5-4 to TRBJ1-2, with a tentative D call TRBD1 (6 bases). The sequence came from an adult who received the AZD1222 COVID-19 vaccine. Sequences were derived from peripheral blood, sampled 28 days after the second AZD1222 dose. The CDR3 sequence is CASKEPGDGYGYTF. In DNA, the CDR3 is TGTGCCAGCAAAGAACCAGGGGATGGCTATGGCTACACCTTC. Looking up the rest from reference TRBV5-4 and TRBJ1-2 gives the full variable domain: ETGVTQSPTHLIKTRGQQVTLRCSSQSGHNTVSWYQQALGQGPQFIFQYYREEENGRGNFPPRFSGLQFPNYSSELNVNALELDDSALYLCASKEPGDGYGYTFGSGTRLTVV.